The table lists the clone carrying this T cell receptor beta chain with a few counts. Its antigen is unknown. With 4 bases clipped from V and 4 bases from J, the junction kept 8 bases outside the gene matches. Germline V CDR1 and CDR2: MNHEY, SVGEGT. The CDR3 contains 16 residues. Only healthy Caucasians were enrolled as donors. The source of the sample is a study of identical twins. Study-level results: There was more out-of-frame TCR alpha sharing in monozygotic twins than models estimated.

A universal primer site came from template switching; cDNA carried unique molecular identifiers. Each CDR3 protein gets one entry after TCRdb re-called the 5' RACE reads with MiXCR. This sample has approximately 210,000 distinct CDR3 sequences, with less than 10% found just once. The J gene is TRBJ2-3, the V gene TRBV6-2 or TRBV6-3; TRBD2 matches at 10 bases. This TCR was recovered from a young woman in good health. The sample was memory (CD45RO+) T cells sorted from blood. The DNA for the CDR3 is TGTGCCAGCAGTTTCTGGAGCGGGAGGGCCGCAGATACGCAGTATTTT. This translates into CASSFWSGRAADTQYF.